This T cell receptor beta chain stems from a study of regulatory T cells in long-lasting Graves disease. Overall study results and limits: With persistent disease, TRBV28, TRBJ1-2 and TRBJ2-5 were the favored segments. Accuracy may have been reduced by the small sample size.

Time point indicated: newly diagnosed GD, antithyroid drugs for less than 3 months. After RNA was extracted from PBMCs, the TCR library was made from it. Patients with Graves' disease were diagnosed by American Thyroid Association guidelines. Construction of TCR beta libraries relied on iRepertoire HTBI primers and on Arm-PCR targeting CDR3 regions. TCRdb re-analysed the multiplex PCR reads in MiXCR, keeping a single row per CDR3 protein. The data show hundreds of thousands of distinct CDR3 sequences, roughly 15% seen once. The CDR3 sequence is 15 residues long. Per the germline V gene, CDR1 is KGHSH and CDR2 is LQKENI. Between the trimmed V and J ends, which lost 2 bases and 7 bases, there was a span of 12 bases. With respect to this clonotype: Its antigen is undetermined.

This sample also belongs to another study, concerning T cells in Graves' hyperthyroidism and ophthalmopathy.

The gene calls are TRBV18 and TRBJ1-6; D is possibly TRBD1 (5 bases). The source was peripheral blood mononuclear cells (PBMCs), collected at new diagnosis, from a patient treated with antithyroid drugs. This TCR was sampled from a woman aged 25 to 45 with Graves disease. In DNA, the CDR3 is TGTGCCAGCTCACCAATAGAGGGGCCGAATTCACCCCTCCACTTT. Its translation: CASSPIEGPNSPLHF.